Shown below are 32 T cell receptor beta chains from a single sample sequenced in a study of cytomegalovirus exposure and HLA in healthy donors. Profiling relied on immunoSEQ multiplex PCR, and the TCRdb table lists in-frame clones only, not all of them. The sample records 150,000 to 180,000 clones, roughly 90% being singletons. Sequenced input: PBMCs. These receptors came from a man between 18 and 29 years old in good health and CMV-seropositive.

The gene calls are TRBV11-2 and TRBJ2-5, with D perhaps matching TRBD1 (6 bases). Germline CDR1 and CDR2: SGHAT and FQNNGV. V was shortened by 5 bases and J by 5 bases, with 15 bases between the two germline ends. The CDR3 runs 14 residues. CDR3 residues: CASSTQGRVETQYF. The CDR3 DNA reads as TGTGCCAGCAGCACACAGGGTAGAGTGGAGACCCAGTACTTC.

The chain couples TRBV19 to TRBJ2-1, with 9 bases matching TRBD1. Germline lookup yields CDR1 LNHDA and CDR2 SQIVND (reference sequence). Germline trimming cut 3 bases from V and 8 bases from J; bases unmatched to any gene: 8. The CDR3 length is 15 residues. In nucleotides, the CDR3 is TGTGCCAGTAGTATCCCGGGACAGGGTCGCGATGAGCAGTTCTTC. Translated, it gives CASSIPGQGRDEQFF.

The chain couples TRBV7-6 to TRBJ1-2, with 8 bases matching TRBD1. V was pared by 5 bases and J by 7 bases, with 6 bases of the junction left unmatched. This CDR3 is 13 amino acids long. The germline CDR1 and CDR2 sequences are SGHVS and FNYEAQ. The DNA of the CDR3 is TGTGCCAGCAGCCCCCGACAGGGGAGTGGCTACACCTTC. Its translation: CASSPRQGSGYTF. The complete variable domain, with remaining parts taken from reference TRBV7-6 and TRBJ1-2, reads GAGVSQSPRYKVTKRGQDVALRCDPISGHVSLYWYRQALGQGPEFLTYFNYEAQQDKSGLPNDRFSAERPEGSISTLTIQRTEQRDSAMYRCASSPRQGSGYTFGSGTRLTVV.

The chain combines TRBV28 with TRBJ2-1, with D unclear. Trimming took 8 bases from V and 10 from J, leaving 21 bases between them. This CDR3 comprises 14 residues. Per germline, CDR1 MDHEN and CDR2 SYDVKM. Here the CDR3 DNA reads TGTGCCAGCCTCTCCGTGGGCCAAGGAAGAGAGCAGTTCTTC. Its translation is CASLSVGQGREQFF.

This rearrangement joins TRBV4-3 to TRBJ1-6, with D perhaps matching TRBD1 (6 bases). The CDR3 has 17 amino acids. The ends were cut back, 0 bases at V and 0 bases at J, with 9 bases in the middle. Germline loops: CDR1 LGHNA, CDR2 YSLEER. The CDR3 is CASSQEGTSSYNSPLHF. In DNA form, the CDR3 reads TGCGCCAGCAGCCAAGAGGGGACAAGCTCCTATAATTCACCCCTCCACTTT.

V usage is TRBV18 and J usage is TRBJ2-2; D may be TRBD1 (5 bases). The V gene lost 6 bases and the J gene lost 0 bases, with 11 bases spanning the gap. CDR1 and CDR2 from the germline V gene are KGHSH and LQKENI. The CDR3 runs 15 residues. DNA of the CDR3: TGTGCCAGCTCCCCGTTGGACACGAACACCGGGGAGCTGTTTTTT. Encoded protein: CASSPLDTNTGELFF.

This clone showed up just once. The J gene is TRBJ1-2, the V gene TRBV19, with D perhaps matching TRBD1 (6 bases). The CDR3 has 13 amino acids. Trimming pared 8 bases from V and 0 bases from J, leaving 10 bases between. The germline CDR1 and CDR2 sequences are LNHDA and SQIVND (reference sequence). CDR3 sequence (DNA): TGTGCCAGTTCCGACAGGACTAACTATGGCTACACCTTC. Its protein product is CASSDRTNYGYTF.

The chain has TRBV6-5 and TRBJ2-1, with D maybe TRBD1 (6 bases). The CDR3 is 15 amino acids. Germline CDR1 and CDR2: MNHEY and SVGAGI. V was trimmed by 7 bases and J by 7 bases, leaving 20 bases between them. Here the CDR3 DNA reads TGTGCCAGCACTCCTATGGGGGCAGGTGGAAATGAGCAGTTCTTC. This sequence encodes CASTPMGAGGNEQFF.

V and J are TRBV15 and TRBJ2-5; no firm D call. The CDR3 loop spans 14 amino acids. Trimming took off 2 bases at V and 0 bases at J, with 7 bases between the two ends. Germline-derived CDR1 and CDR2 are LNHNV and YYDKDF (reference sequence). The CDR3, as DNA: TGTGCCACCAGCAGACTAGAGGACCAAGAGACCCAGTACTTC. Residues: CATSRLEDQETQYF.

This clone was detected once. This chain uses TRBV7-7 with TRBJ1-4; 12 bases line up with TRBD1. The length of the CDR3 is 17 residues. Germline loops: CDR1 SSHAT, CDR2 FNYEAQ (reference sequence). The J segment lost 3 bases and the V segment lost 0 bases, leaving 2 bases of the junction unmatched. As DNA, the CDR3 is TGTGCCAGCAGCTTAGCCGGGACAGGGGGCTCTAATGAAAAACTGTTTTTT. Amino acids: CASSLAGTGGSNEKLFF. Full variable domain (outside the CDR3, taken from reference TRBV7-7 and TRBJ1-4): GAGVSQSPRYKVTKRGQDVTLRCDPISSHATLYWYQQALGQGPEFLTYFNYEAQPDKSGLPSDRFSAERPEGSISTLTIQRTEQRDSAMYRCASSLAGTGGSNEKLFFGSGTQLSVL.

V is TRBV9 and J is TRBJ2-3, with D possibly TRBD1 on 6 matching bases. V was pared by 3 bases and J by 2 bases, with 16 bases between. Germline CDR1 SGDLS, CDR2 YYNGEE. The CDR3 has 16 residues. The CDR3 sequence: CASSATPGVHTDTQYF. The CDR3 nucleotides are TGTGCCAGCAGCGCGACCCCAGGGGTTCACACAGATACGCAGTATTTT.

The chain combines TRBV11-2 with TRBJ2-7; D gene uncertain. V lost 1 base, J lost 7 bases, and 14 bases lay in between. This CDR3 has 14 amino acids. Germline V CDR1 and CDR2: SGHAT, FQNNGV. The CDR3 loop is CASSLGGIGWEQYF. Written as DNA, the CDR3 is TGTGCCAGCAGCTTAGGAGGCATCGGGTGGGAGCAGTACTTC. Full variable domain (rest looked up from reference TRBV11-2 and TRBJ2-7): EAGVAQSPRYKIIEKRQSVAFWCNPISGHATLYWYQQILGQGPKLLIQFQNNGVVDDSQLPKDRFSAERLKGVDSTLKIQPAKLEDSAVYLCASSLGGIGWEQYFGPGTRLTVT.

The V call is TRBV7-2, the J call TRBJ1-2; weak D call: TRBD1 (6 bases). CDR3 length equals 13 residues. V lost 5 bases and J 3 bases, leaving 10 bases between the germline ends. Germline lookup yields CDR1 SGHTA and CDR2 FQGNSA. The CDR3 region has the DNA TGTGCCAGCAGCCCGACAGGTGACTATGGCTACACCTTC. Its protein product is CASSPTGDYGYTF.

The chain couples TRBV6-5 to TRBJ1-1; 7 bases line up with TRBD1. The CDR3 runs to 14 residues. V shed 6 bases, J shed 0 bases, and the junction held 4 bases outside the gene matches. Germline V gene sequence: CDR1 MNHEY, CDR2 SVGAGI. The CDR3 sequence: CASSFGTVNTEAFF. The CDR3 nucleotides are TGTGCCAGCAGCTTTGGGACAGTGAACACTGAAGCTTTCTTT.

This chain connects TRBV10-3 to TRBJ2-3; unclear D gene. V was pared by 2 bases and J by 0 bases, with 12 bases between. The CDR3 sequence is 16 residues long. Germline lookup yields CDR1 ENHRY and CDR2 SYGVKD. CDR3 nucleotide sequence: TGTGCCATCAGTGAGAGGAGCGCAGCAAGCACAGATACGCAGTATTTT. This sequence encodes CAISERSAASTDTQYF.

A few counts support this clone. The genes are TRBV7-9 and TRBJ1-5, with D perhaps TRBD1 (5 bases). The CDR3 is 15 residues long. Trimming left V 1 base short and J 0 bases short, with 7 bases between. Germline CDR1 reads SEHNR; CDR2 reads FQNEAQ (reference sequence). CDR3 in DNA: TGTGCCAGCAGCTTAGGCAGGGATAGCAATCAGCCCCAGCATTTT. This sequence encodes CASSLGRDSNQPQHF.

This clone was seen many times. The rearrangement joins TRBV19 to TRBJ2-2, with 9 positions matching TRBD1. The germline CDR1 and CDR2 sequences are LNHDA and SQIVND (reference sequence). There are 13 residues in the CDR3. Trimming cost V 5 bases and J 5 bases; bases outside gene matches: 0. CDR3: CASSGTGTGELFF. The CDR3 nucleotides read TGTGCCAGTAGTGGGACAGGGACCGGGGAGCTGTTTTTT.

The chain carries TRBV29-1 and TRBJ2-2; D not resolved. Trimming stripped 5 bases from V and 0 bases from J, with 7 bases between. The CDR3 spans 13 residues. From germline, CDR1 is SQVTM and CDR2 ANQGSEA. CDR3 bases: TGCAGCGTTTCTAGGACGAACACCGGGGAGCTGTTTTTT. Amino acid sequence: CSVSRTNTGELFF.

The count of this clone is one. The rearrangement links TRBV7-9 to TRBJ2-4; TRBD1 matches 8 bases. The CDR3 is 14 amino acids. The V segment lost 5 bases and the J segment 8 bases; nucleotides outside the gene matches: 8. Germline lookup yields CDR1 SEHNR and CDR2 FQNEAQ (reference sequence). CDR3 region: CASSLTGDEDIQYF. CDR3 DNA sequence: TGTGCCAGCAGCCTGACAGGGGACGAAGACATTCAGTACTTC.

V usage is TRBV15 and J usage is TRBJ2-7; 12 bases line up with TRBD1. The CDR3 sequence is 15 residues long. Germline V lookup: CDR1 LNHNV, CDR2 YYDKDF (reference sequence). J was trimmed by 3 bases and V by 5 bases; bases with no gene match: 5. In DNA, the CDR3 is TGTGCCACCAGCCCTCGGGACAGGGGGCGCTACGAGCAGTACTTC. Its translation is CATSPRDRGRYEQYF. Combining the CDR3 with reference TRBV15 and TRBJ2-7 gives the whole variable domain DAMVIQNPRYQVTQFGKPVTLSCSQTLNHNVMYWYQQKSSQAPKLLFHYYDKDFNNEADTPDNFQSRRPNTSFCFLDIRSPGLGDTAMYLCATSPRDRGRYEQYFGPGTRLTVT.

This rearrangement joins TRBV7-9 to TRBJ2-7, with D unclear. CDR3 length equals 14 residues. Germline CDR1 is SEHNR and CDR2 is FQNEAQ (reference sequence). V gave up 3 bases and J gave up 1 base, with 10 bases separating them. The CDR3 coding sequence is TGTGCCAGCAGCTTCCCATCGGGTTCCTACGAGCAGTACTTC. Translated: CASSFPSGSYEQYF. The whole variable domain, filled in from reference TRBV7-9 and TRBJ2-7, reads DTGVSQNPRHKITKRGQNVTFRCDPISEHNRLYWYRQTLGQGPEFLTYFQNEAQLEKSRLLSDRFSAERPKGSFSTLEIQRTEQGDSAMYLCASSFPSGSYEQYFGPGTRLTVT.

The rearrangement uses TRBV13 and TRBJ2-1; 8 nucleotides align to TRBD1. Trimming took 0 bases from V and 1 from J; bases not matched to a gene: 2. The germline V gene has CDR1 PRHDT and CDR2 FYEKMQ (reference sequence). This CDR3 region has 16 residues. DNA for the CDR3: TGTGCCAGCAGCTTAGGGGGGACAGGTTCCTACAATGAGCAGTTCTTC. The encoded protein is CASSLGGTGSYNEQFF.

The chain joins TRBV5-8 to TRBJ2-5, with D perhaps matching TRBD1 (5 bases). V was cut by 0 bases and J by 6 bases, with 9 bases left in between. Germline V gene sequence: CDR1 SGHTS, CDR2 YDEGEE. CDR3 length: 13 amino acids. CDR3 bases: TGTGCCAGCAGCTTGGGGCAGGGAAAGACCCAGTACTTC. Amino acids: CASSLGQGKTQYF.

V usage is TRBV11-2 and J usage is TRBJ1-5; the match to TRBD1 covers 8 bases. The CDR3 has 15 amino acids. V shed 6 bases, J shed 8 bases, and the junction held 12 bases outside the gene matches. Germline CDR1 and CDR2: SGHAT and FQNNGV. CDR3 in amino acids: CASSERTGTLEPQHF. CDR3 nucleotide sequence: TGTGCCAGCAGTGAGAGGACAGGGACTCTGGAGCCCCAGCATTTT.

The count of this clone is one. J is TRBJ2-1 and V is TRBV23-1; 9 positions match TRBD1. TRBV23-1 is an ORF, and what it does is uncertain. The trim removed 3 bases at V and 5 bases at J, leaving 2 bases unmatched. There are 14 residues in the CDR3. CDR3 loop: CASSQGQGHNEQFF. In nucleotides, the CDR3 is TGCGCCAGCAGTCAGGGACAGGGCCACAATGAGCAGTTCTTC.

V and J are TRBV12-2 and TRBJ2-2; no check of the table's D call, TRBD1, against the DNA was made. TRBV12-2 is deemed a pseudogene. There are 17 residues in the CDR3. CDR3 residues: CASRSSRPQGWTGELFF. CDR3 sequence (DNA): TGTGCAAGTCGCTCTAGTAGACCACAGGGATGGACCGGGGAGCTGTTTTTT.

This sequence joins TRBV18 and TRBJ2-5, with 8 bases identical to TRBD1. The CDR3 contains 15 residues. The V and J ends lost 6 bases and 5 bases, in that order; junction bases with no gene match: 11. Germline values: CDR1 KGHSH, CDR2 LQKENI. CDR3 region: CASSEPGTGHETQYF. For the CDR3, the DNA is TGTGCCAGCTCCGAACCCGGGACAGGCCATGAGACCCAGTACTTC. Complete variable domain (other parts from reference TRBV18 and TRBJ2-5): NAGVMQNPRHLVRRRGQEARLRCSPMKGHSHVYWYRQLPEEGLKFMVYLQKENIIDESGMPKERFSAEFPKEGPSILRIQQVVRGDSAAYFCASSEPGTGHETQYFGPGTRLLVL.

The count of this clone is one. One end of the junction varies from germline; a read error may be responsible. V usage is TRBV2 and J usage is TRBJ1-5; TRBD1 aligns across 7 bases. Germline CDR1 reads SNHLY; CDR2 reads FYNNEI. This CDR3 contains 15 residues. The chain's CDR3 is CASRRGRGGNQPQHF. The CDR3 DNA is TGTGCCAGCAGGAGAGGAAGAGGGGGCAACCAGCCCCAGCATTTT.

The V call is TRBV5-4, the J call TRBJ2-7; 9 bases map to TRBD2. V shed 2 bases, J shed 7 bases, and the junction held 4 bases outside the gene matches. The germline gives CDR1 SGHNT, CDR2 YYREEE (reference sequence). The CDR3 extends over 13 amino acids. CDR3 sequence reads: CASSFAAGGEQYF. In nucleotides, the CDR3 is TGTGCCAGCAGCTTCGCGGCGGGAGGGGAGCAGTACTTC.

This clone occurred once. The chain carries TRBV7-8 and TRBJ2-1; TRBD2 agrees at 8 bases. This CDR3 contains 12 residues. Germline CDR1 is SGHVS and CDR2 is FQNEAQ. J lost 9 bases, V lost 4 bases, and 2 bases had no gene match. DNA of the CDR3: TGTGCCAGCAGCTCCGGGGGGGGTGAGCAGTTCTTC. It is translated as CASSSGGGEQFF. The full variable domain, its missing parts supplied by reference TRBV7-8 and TRBJ2-1, is GAGVSQSPRYKVAKRGQDVALRCDPISGHVSLFWYQQALGQGPEFLTYFQNEAQLDKSGLPSDRFFAERPEGSVSTLKIQRTQQEDSAVYLCASSSGGGEQFFGPGTRLTVL.

This chain joins TRBV4-2 and TRBJ1-1; maybe TRBD1 (6 bases). The CDR3 runs 14 residues. V was cut by 2 bases and J by 7 bases, with 14 bases left in between. Germline lookup yields CDR1 LGHNA and CDR2 YNFKEQ. The CDR3 here is CASSQQGNNGEAFF. Written as DNA, the CDR3 is TGTGCCAGCAGCCAACAGGGGAATAACGGTGAAGCTTTCTTT.

The rearrangement links TRBV11-3 to TRBJ2-7; D may be TRBD2 (7 bases). V was shortened by 3 bases and J by 2 bases, with 11 bases between the two germline ends. Germline-derived CDR1 and CDR2 are SGHNT and YENEEA. The CDR3 spans 14 residues. The CDR3 reads CASSLGGGAYEQYF. The CDR3 region has the DNA TGTGCCAGCAGCTTGGGAGGGGGAGCCTACGAGCAGTACTTC. The whole variable domain, remainder taken from reference TRBV11-3 and TRBJ2-7, is EAGVVQSPRYKIIEKKQPVAFWCNPISGHNTLYWYLQNLGQGPELLIRYENEEAVDDSQLPKDRFSAERLKGVDSTLKIQPAELGDSAVYLCASSLGGGAYEQYFGPGTRLTVT.